This TCR beta chain is drawn from a study of blood T cell repertoires in COVID-19. Looking at the study overall: Some COVID-19 samples were acute and others convalescent; all came from the United States, Italy and Spain. PBMCs, B-cell-depleted T cells, or T cells provided the cDNA or gDNA that made up the material.

Germline CDR1 and CDR2: GTSNPN and SVGIG (reference sequence). The CDR3 spans 16 residues. Deletions cut 0 bases from V and 7 bases from J, with 16 bases between. In the authors' methods: Reference gene primer amplification gave nucleated cell count estimates. Clones were sequenced by immunoSEQ multiplex PCR, and TCRdb holds only the in-frame ones, with some missing. The V and J calls and clone size are taken from that table; D and trimming were inferred from the DNA. The sample consists of fewer than 250,000 clones, roughly 80% of them appearing once. The source is a woman aged 80 or older with acute or convalescent COVID-19. V and J are TRBV30 and TRBJ1-6, with a tentative D call TRBD1 (5 bases). Sequenced material: peripheral blood. The CDR3 nucleotides are TGTGCCTGGAGTGTGCGGCCTCTAGGGGAAAATTCACCCCTCCACTTT. It encodes CAWSVRPLGENSPLHF.